This T cell receptor beta chain is from a study of OX40 agonist ivuxolimab in advanced cancers. Study background: While on treatment, patients had intravenous ivuxolimab at 0.01 to 10 mg/kg every 2 weeks.

Concerning this clone itself: Its target is not known.

The table came from immunoSEQ multiplex PCR; TCRdb's copy has only in-frame clones and leaves some out. Here the sample spans about 48,000 clones, less than 85% being singletons. Findings and caveats of the study: Compared with CD4+, CD8+ T cells on average had more expanded clones. Partial responders receiving 0.1-3.0 mg/kg showed among the lowest clonal expansion.

With 5 bases clipped from V and 3 bases from J, the junction kept 4 bases outside the gene matches. Germline CDR1 SGHAT, CDR2 FQDESV (reference sequence). The CDR3 extends over 15 amino acids. Blood sampling took place at baseline, cycle 4 day 1, and cycle 7 day 1. Sequences were derived from CD4+ or CD8+ T cells sorted from blood, sampled in a trial of the OX40 agonist ivuxolimab. The gene calls are TRBV11-1 and TRBJ2-1, with 10 bases lining up with TRBD2. The sequence came from an adult with an advanced solid tumor such as melanoma, head and neck, liver or kidney cancer. The CDR3 loop reads CASSPTSGVYNEQFF. CDR3 in DNA: TGTGCCAGCAGCCCCACTAGCGGGGTCTACAATGAGCAGTTCTTC.